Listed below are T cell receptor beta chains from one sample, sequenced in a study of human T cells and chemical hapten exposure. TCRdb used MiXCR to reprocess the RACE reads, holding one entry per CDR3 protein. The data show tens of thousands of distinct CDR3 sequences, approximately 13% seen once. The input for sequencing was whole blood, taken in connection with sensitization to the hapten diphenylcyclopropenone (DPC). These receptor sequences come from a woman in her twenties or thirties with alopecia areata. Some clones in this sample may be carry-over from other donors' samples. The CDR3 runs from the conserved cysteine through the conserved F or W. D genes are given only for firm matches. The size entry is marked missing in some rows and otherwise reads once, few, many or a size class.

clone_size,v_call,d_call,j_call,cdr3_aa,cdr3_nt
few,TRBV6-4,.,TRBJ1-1,CASSETVDSPAVF,TGTGCCAGCAGTGAAACCGTAGACTCACCCGCCGTATTT
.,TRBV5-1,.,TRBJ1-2,CASTPMDSNYGYTF,TGCGCCAGCACCCCTATGGACTCTAACTATGGCTACACCTTC
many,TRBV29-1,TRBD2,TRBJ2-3,CSVAAGRTSRSTDTQYF,TGCAGCGTTGCCGCTGGGAGGACTAGCCGTAGCACAGATACGCAGTATTTT
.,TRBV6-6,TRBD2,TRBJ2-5,CASSYSGGRAWETQYF,TGTGCCAGCAGTTACTCTGGCGGGAGGGCCTGGGAGACCCAGTACTTC
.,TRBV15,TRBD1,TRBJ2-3,CATSRDKGQGAHIDTQYF,TGTGCCACCAGCAGAGATAAGGGACAGGGGGCGCACATAGATACGCAGTATTTT
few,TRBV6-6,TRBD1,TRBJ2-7,CASSSTGGGYEQYF,TGTGCCAGCAGCTCGACAGGGGGCGGCTACGAGCAGTACTTC
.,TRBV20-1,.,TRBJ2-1,CSAYLPTGVLRSYNEQFF,TGCAGTGCTTATCTCCCCACGGGAGTATTGAGGTCCTACAATGAGCAGTTCTTC
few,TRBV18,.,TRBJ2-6,CASSPLEGANVLTF,TGTGCCAGCTCACCACTCGAGGGGGCCAACGTCCTGACTTTC
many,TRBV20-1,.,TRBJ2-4,CSARDGGSGKPLAKNIQYF,TGCAGTGCTAGAGATGGAGGTAGCGGAAAACCTTTAGCCAAAAACATTCAGTACTTC
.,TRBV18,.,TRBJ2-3,CASSPRGTSYTDTQYF,TGTGCCAGCTCACCAAGGGGGACCTCTTACACAGATACGCAGTATTTT
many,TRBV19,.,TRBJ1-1,CASSPGVRPNTEAFF,TGTGCCAGTAGTCCAGGGGTGCGCCCGAACACTGAAGCTTTCTTT
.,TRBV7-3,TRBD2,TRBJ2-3,CASSLGQRGTQYF,TGTGCCAGCAGCTTAGGCCAGCGGGGAACGCAGTATTTT
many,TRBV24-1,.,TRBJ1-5,CATSVGRANQPQHF,TGTGCCACCAGTGTGGGCAGGGCCAATCAGCCCCAGCATTTT
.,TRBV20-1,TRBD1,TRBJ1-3,CSATDTGVSGNTIYF,TGCAGTGCTACCGACACAGGGGTCTCTGGAAACACCATATATTTT
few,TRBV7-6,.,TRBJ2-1,CASSLAAAGGNEQFF,TGTGCCAGCAGCTTAGCAGCGGCAGGTGGAAATGAGCAGTTCTTC
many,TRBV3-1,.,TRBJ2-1,CASSQDSEYNEQFF,TGTGCCAGCAGCCAAGATTCGGAGTACAATGAGCAGTTCTTC
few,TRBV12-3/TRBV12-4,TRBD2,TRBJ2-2,CASSLRGLAGLFTGELFF,TGTGCCAGCAGTTTACGAGGGTTAGCGGGGCTTTTCACCGGGGAGCTGTTTTTT
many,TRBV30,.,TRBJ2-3,CAWLRTDTQYF,TGTGCCTGGTTGCGCACAGATACGCAGTATTTT
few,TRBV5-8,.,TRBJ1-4,CASSRGVTNNEKLFF,TGTGCCAGCAGCCGGGGGGTGACCAATAATGAAAAACTGTTTTTT
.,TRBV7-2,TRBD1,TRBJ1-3,CASSLVGSGGRNTIYF,TGTGCCAGCAGCTTAGTGGGGTCAGGGGGAAGAAACACCATATATTTT
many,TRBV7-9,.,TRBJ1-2,CASSSGGPTRGYTF,TGTGCCAGCAGTTCAGGCGGTCCAACTAGAGGCTACACCTTC
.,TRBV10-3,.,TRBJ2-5,CAISEYGTQDRETQYF,TGTGCCATCAGTGAGTACGGGACTCAAGATCGGGAGACCCAGTACTTC
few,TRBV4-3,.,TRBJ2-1,CASSTNDPGISSYNEQFF,TGCGCCAGCAGCACAAATGACCCCGGAATAAGCTCCTACAATGAGCAGTTCTTC
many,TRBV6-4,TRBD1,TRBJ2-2,CASRLRQGAGELFF,TGTGCCAGCAGACTAAGACAGGGGGCCGGGGAGCTGTTTTTT
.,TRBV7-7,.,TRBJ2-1,CASSLGGLTSFNEQFF,TGTGCTAGCAGCTTAGGGGGACTAACTTCTTTCAATGAGCAGTTCTTC
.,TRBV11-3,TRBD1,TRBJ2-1,CASSSRQGYNEQFF,TGTGCCAGCAGCTCTCGACAGGGATACAATGAGCAGTTCTTC
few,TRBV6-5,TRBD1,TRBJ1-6,CASSYRQGSSYNSPLHF,TGTGCCAGCAGTTATCGACAGGGGAGCTCCTATAATTCACCCCTCCACTTT
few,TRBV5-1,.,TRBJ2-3,CASSLLPTDTQYF,TGCGCCAGCAGCTTACTACCCACAGATACGCAGTATTTT
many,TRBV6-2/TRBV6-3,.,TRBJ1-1,CASSPPRKAFF,TGTGCCAGCAGTCCCCCTCGAAAAGCTTTCTTT
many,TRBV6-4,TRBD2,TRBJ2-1,CASSDSHSTSGIRDEQFF,TGTGCCAGCAGTGACTCGCATTCGACTAGCGGGATACGGGATGAGCAGTTCTTC
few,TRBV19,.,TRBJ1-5,CASSFPQVERGNQPQHF,TGTGCCAGTAGTTTCCCCCAGGTGGAACGGGGCAATCAGCCCCAGCATTTT